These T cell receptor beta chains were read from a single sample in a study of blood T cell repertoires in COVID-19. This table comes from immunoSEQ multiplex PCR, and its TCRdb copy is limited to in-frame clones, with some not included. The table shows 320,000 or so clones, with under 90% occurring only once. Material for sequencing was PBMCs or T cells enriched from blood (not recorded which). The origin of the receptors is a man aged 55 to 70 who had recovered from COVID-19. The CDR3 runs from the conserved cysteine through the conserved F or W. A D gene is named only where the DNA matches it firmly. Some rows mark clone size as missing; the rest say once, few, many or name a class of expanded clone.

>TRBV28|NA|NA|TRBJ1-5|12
CASSLTDQPQHF
TGTGCCAGCAGTCTGACTGATCAGCCCCAGCATTTT
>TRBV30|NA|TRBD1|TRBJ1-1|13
CAAPGTANTEAFF
TGTGCCGCACCCGGGACAGCAAACACTGAAGCTTTCTTT
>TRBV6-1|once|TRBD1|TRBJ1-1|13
CASSERQGTKAFF
TGTGCCAGCAGTGAAAGACAGGGCACTAAAGCTTTCTTT
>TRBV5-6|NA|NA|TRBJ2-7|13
CASSLEGEYEQYF
TGTGCCAGCAGCTTGGAAGGGGAATACGAGCAGTACTTC
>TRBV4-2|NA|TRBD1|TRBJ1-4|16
CASSHQTGVGNEKLFF
TGTGCCAGCAGCCACCAAACAGGGGTCGGTAATGAAAAACTGTTTTTT
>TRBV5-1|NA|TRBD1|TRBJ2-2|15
CASSSGTANTGELFF
TGCGCCAGCAGCTCCGGGACAGCGAACACCGGGGAGCTGTTTTTT
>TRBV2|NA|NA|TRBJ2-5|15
CASSDRGVLSETQYF
TGTGCCAGCAGTGACAGGGGCGTATTGTCAGAGACCCAGTACTTC
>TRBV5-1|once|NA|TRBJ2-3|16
CASSLEGLGSTDTQYF
TGCGCCAGCAGCTTGGAGGGGCTCGGGTCGACAGATACGCAGTATTTT
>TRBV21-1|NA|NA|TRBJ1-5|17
CASRKHLATWHHQPQHF
TGTGCCAGCAGAAAACATCTAGCTACATGGCATCATCAGCCCCAGCATTTT
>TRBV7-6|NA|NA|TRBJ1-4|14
CASSLGFSREKLFF
TGTGCCAGCAGCTTAGGGTTCTCTCGGGAAAAACTGTTTTTT
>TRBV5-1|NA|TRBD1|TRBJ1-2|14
CASSPGTGDRDYTF
TGCGCCAGCAGCCCCGGGACAGGGGACCGAGATTACACCTTC
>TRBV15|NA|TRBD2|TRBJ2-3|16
CATSRGLAGGTDTQYF
TGTGCCACCAGCAGAGGACTAGCGGGAGGCACAGATACGCAGTATTTT
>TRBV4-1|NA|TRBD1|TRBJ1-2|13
CASSQEQGVSYTF
TGCGCCAGCAGCCAAGAACAGGGGGTAAGCTACACCTTC
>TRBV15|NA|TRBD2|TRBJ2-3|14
CATSRETSARAQYF
TGTGCCACCAGCAGAGAGACTAGCGCGAGAGCGCAGTATTTT
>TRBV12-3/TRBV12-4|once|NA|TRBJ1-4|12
CASSRGGEKLFF
TGTGCCAGCAGCCGGGGGGGGGAAAAACTGTTTTTT
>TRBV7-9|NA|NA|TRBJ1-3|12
CASARGGNTIYF
TGTGCCAGCGCTAGGGGGGGAAACACCATATATTTT
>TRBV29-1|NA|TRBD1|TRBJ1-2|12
CSVDTGGHGYTF
TGCAGCGTGGATACAGGGGGACATGGCTACACCTTC
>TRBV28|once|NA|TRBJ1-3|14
CASQGANSGNTIYF
TGTGCCAGCCAAGGGGCTAATTCTGGAAACACCATATATTTT
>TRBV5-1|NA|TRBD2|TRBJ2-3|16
CASSWPGLARTDTQYF
TGCGCCAGCAGCTGGCCGGGACTAGCGAGAACAGATACGCAGTATTTT
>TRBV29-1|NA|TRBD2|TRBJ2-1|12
CSVREGGNEQFF
TGCAGCGTTCGGGAGGGCGGGAATGAGCAGTTCTTC
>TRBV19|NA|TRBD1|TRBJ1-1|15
CASSRGQGGYTEAFF
TGTGCCAGTAGTCGCGGACAGGGGGGATACACTGAAGCTTTCTTT
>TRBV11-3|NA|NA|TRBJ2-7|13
CASSSSSAYEQYF
TGTGCCAGCAGCTCCTCTTCGGCCTACGAGCAGTACTTC
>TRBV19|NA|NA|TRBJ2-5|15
CASSSRGGARETQYF
TGTGCCAGTAGCTCTAGAGGGGGGGCCCGAGAGACCCAGTACTTC
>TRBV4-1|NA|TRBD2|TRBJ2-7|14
CASSQAGGVYEQYF
TGCGCCAGCAGCCAAGCGGGAGGGGTATACGAGCAGTACTTC
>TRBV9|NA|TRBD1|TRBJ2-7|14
CASSVGQGDYEQYF
TGTGCCAGCAGCGTAGGACAGGGCGACTACGAGCAGTACTTC
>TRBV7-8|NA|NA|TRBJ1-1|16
CASTSMAAISNTEAFF
TGTGCCAGCACCTCCATGGCCGCAATATCGAACACTGAAGCTTTCTTT
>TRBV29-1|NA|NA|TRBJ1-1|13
CSVETGLNTEAFF
TGCAGCGTTGAAACGGGTTTGAACACTGAAGCTTTCTTT
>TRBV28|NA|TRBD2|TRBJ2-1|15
CASSRTSGRSNEQFF
TGTGCCAGCAGCAGGACTAGCGGGAGATCCAATGAGCAGTTCTTC
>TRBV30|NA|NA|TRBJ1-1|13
CAWTRQANTEAFF
TGTGCCTGGACCAGACAGGCAAACACTGAAGCTTTCTTT
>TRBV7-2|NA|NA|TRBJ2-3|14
CASSLASAVDTQYF
TGTGCCAGCAGCTTAGCGTCGGCGGTAGATACGCAGTATTTT
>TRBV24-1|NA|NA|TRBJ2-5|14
CATSESGVPETQYF
TGTGCCACCAGTGAGTCAGGGGTGCCAGAGACCCAGTACTTC
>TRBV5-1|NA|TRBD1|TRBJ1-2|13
CASRTQGTYGYTF
TGCGCCAGCAGAACACAGGGGACCTATGGCTACACCTTC
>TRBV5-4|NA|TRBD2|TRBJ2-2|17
CASSLAGKGGPSGELFF
TGTGCCAGCAGCTTGGCCGGGAAGGGAGGGCCTTCCGGGGAGCTGTTTTTT
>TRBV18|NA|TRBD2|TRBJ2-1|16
CASSPVAGGPLDEQFF
TGTGCCAGCTCACCCGTAGCGGGAGGGCCTCTCGATGAGCAGTTCTTC
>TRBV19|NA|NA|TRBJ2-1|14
CASSIGRSSDEQFF
TGTGCCAGTAGTATAGGGCGGTCCTCGGATGAGCAGTTCTTC
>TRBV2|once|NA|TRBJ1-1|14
CASSERGLDTEAFF
TGTGCCAGCAGTGAGAGAGGGCTAGATACTGAAGCTTTCTTT
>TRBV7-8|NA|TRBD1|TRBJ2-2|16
CASSLGGQGASGELFF
TGTGCCAGCAGCTTAGGAGGACAGGGGGCGTCCGGGGAGCTGTTTTTT
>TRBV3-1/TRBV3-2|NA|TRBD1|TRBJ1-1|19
CASSQSVPRGHPVNTEAFF
TGTGCCAGCAGCCAAAGCGTTCCCAGGGGGCACCCGGTGAACACTGAAGCTTTCTTT
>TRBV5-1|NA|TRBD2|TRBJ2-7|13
CASNPSGSDEQYF
TGCGCCAGCAATCCTAGCGGGAGCGACGAGCAGTACTTC
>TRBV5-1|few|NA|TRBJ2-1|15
CASSLFGGSGNEQFF
TGCGCCAGCAGCTTGTTCGGAGGGTCAGGCAATGAGCAGTTCTTC
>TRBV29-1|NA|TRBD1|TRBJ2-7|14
CSVESGTGGYEQYF
TGCAGCGTTGAATCAGGGACAGGGGGCTACGAGCAGTACTTC
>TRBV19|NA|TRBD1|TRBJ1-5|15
CASSNTGAIHQPQHF
TGTGCCAGTAGTAATACAGGGGCTATTCATCAGCCCCAGCATTTT
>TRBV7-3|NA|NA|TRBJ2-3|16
CASSASLAQSTDTQYF
TGTGCCAGCAGCGCCTCCCTAGCGCAGAGCACAGATACGCAGTATTTT
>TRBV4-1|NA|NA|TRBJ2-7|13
CASSQDFGYEQYF
TGCGCCAGCAGCCAAGATTTCGGCTACGAGCAGTACTTC
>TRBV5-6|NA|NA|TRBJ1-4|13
CASSLWGGEKLFF
TGTGCCAGCAGCTTGTGGGGGGGTGAAAAACTGTTTTTT
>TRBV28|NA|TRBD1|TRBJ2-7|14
CASTSGQGWNEQYF
TGTGCCAGCACCAGTGGACAGGGTTGGAACGAGCAGTACTTC